The sequence of this T cell receptor beta chain was determined in a study of T cell repertoires in cytomegalovirus infection (dated by TCRdb to the late 2010s). Background on the whole study: Donor HLA type was relevant to the analysis, as public TCR beta signatures indicated carriage of CMV infection together with the matching HLA type. The research as a whole found: In both this cohort and an independent roughly 400-donor cohort, the cumulative frequency of public TCR beta family members distinguished carriers of CMV infection plus the relevant HLA type. In the ex vivo response, HLA-C-restricted CMV-specific TCR beta clonotypes were dominant, and in two of eight donors the single most frequent clonotype came from this HLA-C-restricted group.

Concerning this clonotype: It lacks a known antigen. It has no much larger one-base neighbor in the sample; base qualities were not kept.

Sequencer: Illumina HiSeq 1500. The raw public reads went through TCRdb reprocessing: fastp at Q25, MiXCR clone calling, in-frame beta chains kept. Rows with one shared CDR3 protein collapse into an entry with the most common genes and DNA. The sample yields fewer than 400,000 distinct CDR3 sequences; around a sixth were counted once. The ten largest clones capture 8.7% of the sample. The CDR3 contains 12 residues, cysteine and phenylalanine counted. The only DNA kept is the CDR3, 36 bases in frame from the first base. The junction carries 10 bases between V and J, which are trimmed by 4 bases and 7 bases respectively. Per the germline V gene, SNHLY is the CDR1 and FYNNEI is the CDR2.

The TCR sequence derives from a human donor in good health (CMV status not recorded). Some clones in this sample may be carry-over from other donors' samples. Sample: PBMCs. This receptor chain uses TRBV2 and TRBJ2-5; the D gene identity is not certain. The bases are TGTGCCAGCAGTGGTATACCCGGGACCCAGTACTTC. Its coded protein is CASSGIPGTQYF. The CDR3 plus the reference TRBV2 and TRBJ2-5 genes for the other parts give the full variable domain: EPEVTQTPSHQVTQMGQEVILRCVPISNHLYFYWYRQILGQKVEFLVSFYNNEISEKSEIFDDQFSVERPDGSNFTLKIRSTKLEDSAMYFCASSGIPGTQYFGPGTRLLVL.